There are a few counts of the clone carrying this TCR beta chain. The data belong to a study of blood T cell repertoires in COVID-19. In the study overall: Both acute and convalescent COVID-19 samples were obtained from the United States, Italy and Spain.

Original handling: Cell counts per sample came from amplifying reference gene primers. Measured with immunoSEQ multiplex PCR; TCRdb has only the in-frame clones, and not every one. D and trimming come from the DNA, and the V and J calls and clone size come from that table. The repertoire holds 200,000 or so clones, roughly 80% seen once, with 4% to 5.5% in the top ten. With 1 base clipped from V and 0 bases from J, the junction kept 2 bases outside the gene matches. The V gene's germline CDR1 is SGHTA and CDR2 FQGNSA. This CDR3 region has 16 residues. The sequencing sample was made of peripheral blood. The receptor comes from a human donor in a cohort sampled during active COVID-19. V is TRBV7-2 and J is TRBJ2-2; 7 bases align to TRBD1. CDR3 sequence reads: CASSLGDRTNTGELFF. CDR3 bases: TGTGCCAGCAGCTTAGGGGACAGAACGAACACCGGGGAGCTGTTTTTT.